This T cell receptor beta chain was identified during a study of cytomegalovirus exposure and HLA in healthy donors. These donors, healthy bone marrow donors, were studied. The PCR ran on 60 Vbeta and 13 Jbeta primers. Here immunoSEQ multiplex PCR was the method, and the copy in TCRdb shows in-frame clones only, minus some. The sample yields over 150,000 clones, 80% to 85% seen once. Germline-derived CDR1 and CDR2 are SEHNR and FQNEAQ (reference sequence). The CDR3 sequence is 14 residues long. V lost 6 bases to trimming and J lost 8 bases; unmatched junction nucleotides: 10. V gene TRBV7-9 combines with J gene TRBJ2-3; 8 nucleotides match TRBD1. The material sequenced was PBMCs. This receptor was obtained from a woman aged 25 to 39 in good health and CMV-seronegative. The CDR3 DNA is TGTGCCAGCAGGGTAAACGAACAGGGGGGTACGCAGTATTTT. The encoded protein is CASRVNEQGGTQYF.